This T cell receptor (beta chain) is from a study of regulatory T cells in long-lasting Graves disease. Study-level background: Patients newly diagnosed with Graves' had been on antithyroid drugs for under 3 months.

Arm-PCR with iRepertoire HTBI primers amplified the CDR3 regions for these TCR beta libraries. Original methodology: The samples yielded about 60 TRBV and 13 to 15 TRBJ segments. TCRdb re-called the multiplex PCR reads through MiXCR, storing one row per CDR3 protein. What appears here as the V and J calls and clone size reflects TCRdb's work, not the paper's. The data show a few hundred thousand distinct CDR3 sequences, around 20% seen once. Overall study findings and caveats: Study of thyroid tissue was not done, with only peripheral blood studied. Among the persistent patients, 2,741 public clonotypes were shared, more than the approximately 960 shared among new patients.

Germline lookup yields CDR1 MNHNS and CDR2 SASEGT. Trimming left V 3 bases short and J 0 bases short, with 14 bases between. The CDR3 spans 16 residues. This clonotype was picked up many times. Its antigen is not known. Time point denoted: newly diagnosed GD, antithyroid drugs for less than 3 months. After RNA was extracted from PBMCs, the TCR library was made from it. The same specimen was also included in a second study, on T cells in Graves' hyperthyroidism and ophthalmopathy.

The chain uses TRBV6-1 and TRBJ1-2, with D possibly matching TRBD1 (5 bases). This clonotype was sampled from a woman in her 30s with Graves disease. The sample was peripheral blood mononuclear cells (PBMCs), taken at new diagnosis, from a patient treated with antithyroid drugs. CDR3 loop: CASSDLDKVSNYGYTF. CDR3 in DNA: TGTGCCAGCAGTGACCTGGACAAGGTCTCTAACTATGGCTACACCTTC.